This TCR beta chain was sequenced for a study of blood T cell repertoires in COVID-19. Study-wide background: Acute-phase and convalescent COVID-19 samples originated in the United States, Italy and Spain. T cells, B-cell-depleted T cells, or PBMCs supplied cDNA or gDNA.

Seattle's enrolled individuals joined amid active infection and were then monitored longitudinally. The germline CDR1 and CDR2 sequences are SGHAT and FQNNGV. CDR3 length: 13 residues. Losses at the gene ends were 4 bases for V and 4 bases for J; bases not matched to a gene: 2. Under the authors' procedure: The assay estimated nucleated cells by amplifying reference gene primers. The table came from immunoSEQ multiplex PCR; TCRdb's copy has only in-frame clones and leaves some out. V, J and clone size reflect that table, while D and trimming were determined from the DNA. The sample has a few hundred thousand clones, around 90% seen once.

Material for sequencing was peripheral blood. The receptor's source is a person aged 18 to 35 with COVID-19, enrolled during active disease. The V and J genes are TRBV11-2 and TRBJ1-2; the match to TRBD1 covers 8 bases. DNA for the CDR3: TGTGCCAGCAGCTGGGACAGGAGCTATGGCTACACCTTC. Translation: CASSWDRSYGYTF. Based on the CDR3 plus reference TRBV11-2 and TRBJ1-2, the full variable domain is EAGVAQSPRYKIIEKRQSVAFWCNPISGHATLYWYQQILGQGPKLLIQFQNNGVVDDSQLPKDRFSAERLKGVDSTLKIQPAKLEDSAVYLCASSWDRSYGYTFGSGTRLTVV.